The 30 T cell receptor beta chains below all came from one sample that was sequenced in a study of OX40 agonist ivuxolimab in advanced cancers. Libraries were prepared by immunoSEQ multiplex PCR; TCRdb keeps only in-frame clonotypes and omits some of them. The repertoire holds roughly 150,000 clones, with around 94% as singletons. The material was CD4+ or CD8+ T cells sorted from blood, obtained in a trial of the OX40 agonist ivuxolimab. The receptors were sampled from an adult with an advanced solid tumor such as melanoma, head and neck, liver or kidney cancer.

V is TRBV5-1 and J is TRBJ2-6; 8 nucleotides agree with TRBD1. There are 17 residues in the CDR3. Per germline, CDR1 SGHRS and CDR2 YFSETQ. J lost 2 bases, V lost 2 bases, and 6 bases had no gene match. CDR3 amino acids: CASSFPQGAPGANVLTF. The DNA for the CDR3 is TGCGCCAGCAGCTTCCCGCAGGGGGCCCCTGGGGCCAACGTCCTGACTTTC.

The chain joins TRBV7-9 to TRBJ2-7, with TRBD2 matching 8 bases. Trimming removed 4 bases from V and 7 bases from J; junction bases left unmatched: 9. The CDR3 is 14 amino acids. The germline CDR1 and CDR2 sequences are SEHNR and FQNEAQ (reference sequence). The CDR3 region is CASSSGLVAGEQYF. For the CDR3, the DNA is TGTGCCAGCAGCTCGGGACTAGTGGCCGGGGAGCAGTACTTC.

The chain has TRBV6-1 and TRBJ1-5; possibly TRBD1 for D (6 bases). This CDR3 spans 15 amino acids. Per the germline V gene, CDR1 is MNHNS and CDR2 is SASEGT. V gave up 1 base and J gave up 0 bases, with 7 bases separating them. The CDR3 nucleotides read TGTGCCAGCAGTGAAGTCAGGGGTAGCAATCAGCCCCAGCATTTT. As protein: CASSEVRGSNQPQHF.

This rearrangement joins TRBV29-1 to TRBJ2-6; D call uncertain. The CDR3 runs 13 residues. CDR1 SQVTM and CDR2 ANQGSEA come from the germline V gene. Trimming stripped 7 bases from V and 0 bases from J, with 7 bases between. Here the CDR3 reads CSAEFSGANVLTF. The CDR3 nucleotides read TGCAGCGCTGAGTTCTCTGGGGCCAACGTCCTGACTTTC.

Written as DNA, the CDR3 is TGTGCCAGCAGCCAAGAATGGCAGGGTGAAAAACTGTTTTTT. Translated, it gives CASSQEWQGEKLFF. V gene TRBV4-2 combines with J gene TRBJ1-4; TRBD1 might be the D (5 bases). Germline values: CDR1 LGHNA, CDR2 YNFKEQ. This CDR3 is built from 14 residues. Deletions cut 0 bases from V and 7 bases from J, with 9 bases between.

This rearrangement joins TRBV19 to TRBJ2-5; D not resolved. The V gene lost 4 bases and the J gene lost 2 bases, with 8 bases spanning the gap. The CDR3 loop spans 13 amino acids. Germline V CDR1 and CDR2: LNHDA, SQIVND (reference sequence). CDR3 region: CASSTVSQETQYF. CDR3 coding DNA: TGTGCCAGTAGTACCGTCTCTCAAGAGACCCAGTACTTC.

The chain carries TRBV11-2 and TRBJ2-7, with D perhaps TRBD2 (5 bases). Trimming took off 3 bases at V and 7 bases at J, with 13 bases between the two ends. Germline assignment: CDR1 SGHAT and CDR2 FQNNGV. CDR3 length equals 13 residues. CDR3 DNA sequence: TGTGCCAGCAGCTTTGGTGAGGGCTTAGAGCAGTACTTC. This codes for CASSFGEGLEQYF.

Here the CDR3 reads CASSKDGLGGNTIYF. CDR3 sequence (DNA): TGTGCCAGCAGCAAAGACGGGCTGGGAGGAAACACCATATATTTT. V and J are TRBV21-1 and TRBJ1-3. TRBV21-1 is a listed pseudogene. The CDR3 spans 15 residues.

This rearrangement joins TRBV6-1 to TRBJ2-7; perhaps TRBD1 as D (7 bases). This CDR3 is built from 13 residues. V lost 6 bases to trimming and J lost 4 bases, with 13 bases between them. Looked up from germline, CDR1 is MNHNS and CDR2 is SASEGT. CDR3 sequence: CASRRDSLYEQYF. CDR3 DNA sequence: TGTGCCAGCAGGCGGGACAGTTTATACGAGCAGTACTTC.

This chain uses TRBV5-4 with TRBJ1-1, with D hard to call. The CDR3 has 15 residues. The germline gives CDR1 SGHNT, CDR2 YYREEE (reference sequence). Trimming took off 4 bases at V and 6 bases at J, with 19 bases between the two ends. CDR3 sequence reads: CASSSPPGLPSEAFF. The DNA for the CDR3 is TGTGCCAGCAGCAGTCCCCCCGGGTTGCCCTCTGAAGCTTTCTTT.

The rearrangement uses TRBV7-2 and TRBJ1-4, with a possible D match to TRBD1 (5 bases). CDR1 and CDR2 from the germline V gene are SGHTA and FQGNSA. V was shortened by 5 bases and J by 2 bases, with 9 bases between the two germline ends. The CDR3 is made up of 14 amino acids. The CDR3 is CASSLGGTNEKLFF. The CDR3 nucleotides are TGTGCCAGCAGCCTGGGGGGGACTAATGAAAAACTGTTTTTT. Based on the CDR3 plus reference TRBV7-2 and TRBJ1-4, the full variable domain is GAGVSQSPSNKVTEKGKDVELRCDPISGHTALYWYRQSLGQGLEFLIYFQGNSAPDKSGLPSDRFSAERTGGSVSTLTIQRTQQEDSAVYLCASSLGGTNEKLFFGSGTQLSVL.

CDR3 sequence reads: CASSLTSGSKNIQYF. The DNA for the CDR3 is TGTGCCAGCAGCTTGACATCGGGTTCCAAAAACATTCAGTACTTC. The chain is built from TRBV7-3 and TRBJ2-4; D is uncertain. CDR1 is SGHTA and CDR2 is FQGTGA in the germline V gene. This CDR3 has 15 amino acids. With 3 bases removed from V and 2 bases from J, the gap between germline ends came to 11 bases.

The chain joins TRBV27 to TRBJ1-4; TRBD1 might be the D (5 bases). Between the trimmed V and J ends, which lost 6 bases and 0 bases, there was a span of 5 bases. The germline CDR1 and CDR2 sequences are MNHEY and SMNVEV (reference sequence). The CDR3 has 13 residues. This chain's CDR3 is CASRDTTNEKLFF. CDR3 bases: TGTGCCAGCAGGGACACAACTAATGAAAAACTGTTTTTT.

The chain has TRBV19 and TRBJ1-1; no clear D gene. The CDR3 contains 14 residues. The V end lost 1 base, the J end lost 3 bases, and 9 bases lay between the germline ends. Germline CDR1 and CDR2: LNHDA and SQIVND (reference sequence). This chain's CDR3 is CASSIGGADTEAFF. CDR3 DNA sequence: TGTGCCAGTAGTATAGGAGGAGCAGACACTGAAGCTTTCTTT.

This chain joins TRBV28 and TRBJ2-1; no firm D call. V was shortened by 8 bases and J by 3 bases, with 8 bases between the two germline ends. CDR1 MDHEN and CDR2 SYDVKM come from the germline V gene. CDR3 length equals 12 residues. The CDR3 protein is CASLDNYNEQFF. The CDR3 nucleotides are TGTGCCAGCCTAGACAACTACAATGAGCAGTTCTTC.

This rearrangement joins TRBV19 to TRBJ2-3; D is uncertain. The germline V gene encodes CDR1 LNHDA and CDR2 SQIVND (reference sequence). This CDR3 comprises 14 residues. V lost 3 bases to trimming and J lost 0 bases, with 7 bases between them. The CDR3 reads CASSMISSTDTQYF. DNA for the CDR3: TGTGCCAGTAGTATGATTTCTAGCACAGATACGCAGTATTTT.

There are a few counts of this clone. This sample includes further DNA sequences coding for the same CDR3. The V and J genes are TRBV5-1 and TRBJ2-5; D ambiguous. Trimming took 2 bases from V and 2 from J, leaving 1 base between them. The CDR3 length is 11 residues. The V gene's germline CDR1 is SGHRS and CDR2 YFSETQ. CDR3 in DNA: TGCGCCAGCAGCTTACAAGAGACCCAGTACTTC. Translated, it gives CASSLQETQYF.

This chain connects TRBV9 to TRBJ1-1; D is uncertain. The V gene lost 0 bases and the J gene lost 4 bases, with 7 bases spanning the gap. Germline V CDR1 and CDR2: SGDLS, YYNGEE. This CDR3 comprises 13 residues. CDR3 in DNA: TGTGCCAGCAGCGTAGCCGCCGGCACTGAAGCTTTCTTT. Its protein product is CASSVAAGTEAFF.

The rearrangement links TRBV5-6 to TRBJ2-4; TRBD2 agrees at 9 bases. The germline CDR1 and CDR2 sequences are SGHDT and YYEEEE. After removal of 2 bases from V and 2 bases from J, the junction contained 14 bases not matched to a gene. The CDR3 is made up of 19 amino acids. In nucleotides, the CDR3 is TGTGCCAGCAGCTTCGCGGCTAGCGGGGTTTTTGGTACCAAAAACATTCAGTACTTC. Translation: CASSFAASGVFGTKNIQYF.

This chain connects TRBV27 to TRBJ1-5, with no clear D. Trimming left V 4 bases short and J 6 bases short, with 13 bases between. The germline V gene has CDR1 MNHEY and CDR2 SMNVEV (reference sequence). The CDR3 totals 14 residues. CDR3 DNA: TGTGCCAGCAGTTCCCGGAGCACGGGTCAGCCCCAGCATTTT. Encoded protein: CASSSRSTGQPQHF.

The chain combines TRBV7-2 with TRBJ2-7; 7 positions match TRBD1. The germline V gene has CDR1 SGHTA and CDR2 FQGNSA. The V and J ends lost 0 bases and 6 bases, in that order; junction bases with no gene match: 8. The CDR3 contains 15 residues. The CDR3 coding sequence is TGTGCCAGCAGCTTAGCGAGCACAAACAGGGGCGAGCAGTACTTC. Its protein product is CASSLASTNRGEQYF.

Of note for this clone: The same CDR3 can be traced to other DNA sequences in this sample. The rearrangement uses TRBV6-1 and TRBJ2-5, with D tentatively TRBD1 (6 bases). The CDR3 is made up of 12 amino acids. Germline values: CDR1 MNHNS, CDR2 SASEGT. The germline V and J ends were trimmed by 10 bases and 5 bases, with 14 bases remaining between them. CDR3 in DNA: TGTGCCACCGAGACAGGCGGGGAGACCCAGTACTTC. The encoded protein is CATETGGETQYF.

The chain has TRBV4-3 and TRBJ1-4; 7 nucleotides line up with TRBD1. Germline CDR1 reads LGHNA; CDR2 reads YSLEER. The J segment lost 2 bases and the V segment lost 2 bases, leaving 8 bases of the junction unmatched. The CDR3 is 17 residues long. CDR3 loop: CASSQRATGPTNEKLFF. CDR3 bases: TGCGCCAGCAGCCAAAGAGCGACAGGGCCGACTAATGAAAAACTGTTTTTT.

This chain uses TRBV28 with TRBJ1-1; possible D gene TRBD1, 5 bases. V was shortened by 5 bases and J by 1 base, with 14 bases between the two germline ends. The CDR3 covers 15 residues. Germline values: CDR1 MDHEN, CDR2 SYDVKM. The CDR3 region is CASSPHSGGNTEAFF. Written as DNA, the CDR3 is TGTGCCAGCAGTCCTCATTCTGGGGGGAACACTGAAGCTTTCTTT.

The chain employs TRBV5-3 and TRBJ2-7; TRBD1 might be the D (5 bases). TRBV5-3 is an ORF, with its function uncertain. V dropped 3 bases and J dropped 3 bases, with 13 bases sitting between them. The CDR3 length is 14 residues. The CDR3 is CARSSRQRSYEQYF. The DNA for the CDR3 is TGTGCCAGAAGCTCCCGACAGAGAAGCTACGAGCAGTACTTC.

This chain joins TRBV6-5 and TRBJ2-7, with 8 bases matching TRBD1. Trimming at V came to 6 bases and at J to 4 bases, leaving 11 bases not matched to a gene. Germline CDR1 reads MNHEY; CDR2 reads SVGAGI. CDR3 size: 15 residues. The CDR3 DNA is TGTGCCAGCAGCTCACCCGGACAGGGCGGGTACGAGCAGTACTTC. Residues: CASSSPGQGGYEQYF.

The chain has TRBV10-3 and TRBJ1-2, with TRBD1 as a possible D gene (5 bases). V was trimmed by 6 bases and J by 3 bases, leaving 14 bases between them. The germline V gene encodes CDR1 ENHRY and CDR2 SYGVKD. The CDR3 covers 14 residues. CDR3 residues: CAIRGTDGDYGYTF. DNA of the CDR3: TGTGCCATCAGGGGGACCGATGGGGACTATGGCTACACCTTC.

The chain is built from TRBV19 and TRBJ1-4; 8 bases map to TRBD1. J was trimmed by 8 bases and V by 4 bases; bases with no gene match: 9. The CDR3 contains 15 residues. Germline loops: CDR1 LNHDA, CDR2 SQIVND (reference sequence). CDR3 sequence (DNA): TGTGCCAGTAGTAGCTTGACAGGGGACGAGGAAAAACTGTTTTTT. Its translation is CASSSLTGDEEKLFF.

The chain links TRBV7-2 to TRBJ2-3, with unresolved D. This CDR3 comprises 12 residues. V was clipped by 7 bases and J by 2 bases, with 7 bases between them. Germline V gene data show CDR1 as SGHTA and CDR2 as FQGNSA. Here the CDR3 reads CASMGNTDTQYF. The CDR3, as DNA: TGTGCCAGCATGGGAAACACAGATACGCAGTATTTT.

J is TRBJ2-7 and V is TRBV6-1, with D maybe TRBD2 (6 bases). V was clipped by 6 bases and J by 2 bases, with 14 bases between them. The CDR3 runs to 14 residues. Looked up from germline, CDR1 is MNHNS and CDR2 is SASEGT. The CDR3 sequence: CASSLGLNPYEQYF. The CDR3, as DNA: TGTGCCAGCAGCCTGGGACTGAATCCCTACGAGCAGTACTTC.